The 2 T cell receptor beta chains below were found in one sample sequenced in a study of T cells in localized non-small cell lung cancer. This table comes from immunoSEQ multiplex PCR, and its TCRdb copy is limited to in-frame clones, with some not included. The sample lists about 34,000 clones, 94% occurring once. The sequencing used peripheral blood, collected before any cancer treatment. Source of these receptors: a woman aged 35 to 75 with stage I lung adenocarcinoma.

V and J are TRBV7-3 and TRBJ2-3; D unresolved. This CDR3 has 14 amino acids. Trimming pared 2 bases from V and 3 bases from J, leaving 9 bases between. CDR1 and CDR2 (germline): SGHTA, FQGTGA. This CDR3 reads CASSLALETDTQYF. The CDR3 coding sequence is TGTGCCAGCAGCTTAGCGCTAGAAACAGATACGCAGTATTTT.

The genes are TRBV9 and TRBJ1-2, with 8 bases that match TRBD1. Germline V gives CDR1 SGDLS, CDR2 YYNGEE. CDR3 size: 12 residues. J was trimmed by 8 bases and V by 4 bases; bases with no gene match: 4. The CDR3 here is CASSMTGAGYTF. As DNA, the CDR3 is TGTGCCAGCAGCATGACAGGGGCCGGCTACACCTTC.